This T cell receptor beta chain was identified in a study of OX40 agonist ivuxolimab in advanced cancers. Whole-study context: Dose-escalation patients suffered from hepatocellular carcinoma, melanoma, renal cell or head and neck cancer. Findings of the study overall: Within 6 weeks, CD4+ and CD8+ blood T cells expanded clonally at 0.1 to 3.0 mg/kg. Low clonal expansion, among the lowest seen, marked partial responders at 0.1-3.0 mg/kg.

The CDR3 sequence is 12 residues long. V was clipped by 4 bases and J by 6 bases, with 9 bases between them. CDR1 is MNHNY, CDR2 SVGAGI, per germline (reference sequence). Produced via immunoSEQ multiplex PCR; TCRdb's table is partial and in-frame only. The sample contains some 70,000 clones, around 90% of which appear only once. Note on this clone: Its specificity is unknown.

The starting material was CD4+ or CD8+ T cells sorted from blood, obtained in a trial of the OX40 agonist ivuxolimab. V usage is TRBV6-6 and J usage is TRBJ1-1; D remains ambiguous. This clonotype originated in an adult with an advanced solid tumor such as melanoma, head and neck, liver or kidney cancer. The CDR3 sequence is CASSSKGPEAFF. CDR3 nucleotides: TGTGCCAGCAGTTCAAAGGGCCCTGAAGCTTTCTTT.